This paragraph covers one TCR beta chain sequence. The antigen remains unidentified. Germline CDR1 is MDHEN and CDR2 is SYDVKM. The CDR3 consists of 14 residues. V was shortened by 3 bases and J by 2 bases, with 9 bases between the two germline ends. The sample originates from a study of shared clonotypes between healthy human individuals. TCRdb keeps only in-frame clones here, not all; method: immunoSEQ multiplex PCR. The table has 2 million to 3 million clones, 93% seen once; the top ten hold about 0.34%. Findings of the study overall: Among a handful of donors, about 5% of naive CD4 clonotypes were found in common.

This sequence joins TRBV28 and TRBJ2-3, with D uncertain. This receptor was taken from a man aged 18 to 35 in good health. Some clones in this sample may be carry-over from other donors' samples. The material sequenced was naive CD4+ T cells from PBMCs. Subset specified: CD45RA+ positively selected. Here the CDR3 DNA reads TGTGCCAGCAGTTTCCCCGAAGTCACAGATACGCAGTATTTT. Encoded protein: CASSFPEVTDTQYF.